Each of the 4 T cell receptor beta chains below was sequenced from the same sample in a study of CD8 T cells in Susac syndrome. Random hexamers were used to reverse transcribe roughly 0.45 to 1 ug of RNA. TCRdb independently ran MiXCR on the immunoSEQ multiplex PCR reads; one entry per CDR3 protein. The sample contains 150,000 or so distinct CDR3 sequences, about 93% of which appear only once. The sample was CD4+ T cells from PBMCs. The receptor source for this set is a human donor in good health.

This chain uses TRBV20-1 with TRBJ2-3; D is unresolved. The CDR3 contains 12 residues. Per the germline V gene, CDR1 is DFQATT and CDR2 is SNEGSKA (reference sequence). The V end was cut by 5 bases, the J end by 4 bases, with 10 bases between. The CDR3 sequence is CSAWTRADTQYF. The DNA for the CDR3 is TGCAGTGCTTGGACCCGGGCAGATACGCAGTATTTT.

This clonotype was found a few times. The genes are TRBV27 and TRBJ2-7; the match to TRBD1 covers 8 bases. Germline lookup yields CDR1 MNHEY and CDR2 SMNVEV (reference sequence). CDR3 length equals 15 residues. V dropped 4 bases and J dropped 2; count of bases not matched to a gene: 7. In nucleotides, the CDR3 is TGTGCCAGCAGTTCCTCAGGGGGCTATACCTACGAGCAGTACTTC. The encoded protein is CASSSSGGYTYEQYF.

The chain is built from TRBV6-6 and TRBJ1-6; no definite D call. V lost 8 bases and J lost 2, with 13 bases in between. The CDR3 runs to 15 residues. In germline, CDR1 is MNHNY, CDR2 SVGAGI (reference sequence). Written as DNA, the CDR3 is TGTGCCAGCCAGGTTGGACGCGCCTATAATTCACCCCTCCACTTT. Protein: CASQVGRAYNSPLHF.

This chain's CDR3 is CASTSGRQMNTEAFF. The CDR3 region has the DNA TGTGCCAGCACCAGCGGGCGCCAAATGAACACTGAAGCTTTCTTT. The rearrangement uses TRBV6-1 and TRBJ1-1; no firm D call. This CDR3 has 15 residues. V lost 7 bases and J 0 bases, leaving 15 bases between the germline ends. Germline V CDR1 and CDR2: MNHNS, SASEGT.